Listed here are 30 T cell receptor beta chains from one sample, sequenced in a study of regulatory T cells in long-lasting Graves disease. In building TCR beta libraries, iRepertoire HTBI primers were used together with Arm-PCR of CDR3 regions. MiXCR, run by TCRdb on the multiplex PCR reads, gives a single entry per CDR3 protein. The data contain around 250,000 distinct CDR3 sequences, about 20% of them singletons. Regarding time point: newly diagnosed GD, antithyroid drugs for less than 3 months. The TCR library was made from RNA extracted from PBMCs. These same data were also listed under a study on T cells in Graves' hyperthyroidism and ophthalmopathy.

The sample here was peripheral blood mononuclear cells (PBMCs), taken at new diagnosis, from a patient treated with antithyroid drugs. These TCRs come from a woman aged 25 to 39 with Graves disease.

As concerns this clonotype: Only one base separates this from a far larger clonotype, so it likely reflects a read error. V usage is TRBV7-2 and J usage is TRBJ2-1; a weak D match, TRBD2 (6 bases). The J call could be wrong; TRBJ2-5 is a better fit for the DNA end. There are 17 residues in the CDR3. Per germline, CDR1 SGHTA and CDR2 FQGNSA. CDR3 in DNA: TGTGCCAGCAGCTCAGAGTTCGGGACCTCCTGGGGAGGGACCCAGTACTTC. Its translation: CASSSEFGTSWGGTQYF.

This clonotype was observed at least ten times. This rearrangement joins TRBV9 to TRBJ2-1; D uncertain. Trimming removed 0 bases at V and 5 bases at J, with 12 bases between. Germline V CDR1 and CDR2: SGDLS, YYNGEE. There are 15 residues in the CDR3. The CDR3 loop reads CASSVVGSGNNEQFF. CDR3 nucleotides: TGTGCCAGCAGCGTAGTCGGGTCTGGCAACAATGAGCAGTTCTTC.

This clonotype was counted at least ten times. CDR3 sequence (DNA): TGTGCCAGCAGCTTCTCCTGGCGGGGGGGCCGGAATGAGCAGTTCTTC. This sequence encodes CASSFSWRGGRNEQFF. The chain employs TRBV7-2 and TRBJ2-1; TRBD2 matches at 9 bases. Germline V gene lookup returns CDR1 SGHTA and CDR2 FQGNSA. The CDR3 has 16 amino acids. Trimming at V came to 3 bases and at J to 7 bases, leaving 10 bases not matched to a gene.

With respect to this clonotype: A much larger clone sits a single nucleotide away, making a read error possible. The CDR3 here is CAGSQDAWDTQYF. CDR3 nucleotide sequence: TGCGCCGGCAGCCAAGATGCCTGGGATACGCAGTATTTT. The chain recombines TRBV4-1 with TRBJ2-3; no definite D call. CDR3 size: 13 residues. CDR1 and CDR2 from the germline V gene are MGHRA and YSYEKL.

This clonotype came up many times. Sequence at one end of the junction differs from germline and may be a read error. V and J are TRBV5-1 and TRBJ1-5; D is possibly TRBD1 (5 bases). Germline V gives CDR1 SGHRS, CDR2 YFSETQ. The CDR3 runs 14 residues. CDR3 residues: CASSPGPNNQPQHF. The CDR3 nucleotides are TGTGCCAGCAGCCCGGGACCCAACAATCAGCCCCAGCATTTT.

Many counts were recorded for this clonotype. The gene calls are TRBV20-1 and TRBJ2-3; tentative D call: TRBD2 (6 bases). V was pared by 8 bases and J by 3 bases, with 12 bases between. The CDR3 runs to 12 residues. Germline V gene data show CDR1 as DFQATT and CDR2 as SNEGSKA (reference sequence). Here the CDR3 reads CSPFGGTDTQYF. CDR3 in DNA: TGCAGTCCCTTCGGGGGTACAGATACGCAGTATTTT.

The chain uses TRBV10-3 and TRBJ1-5; 10 nucleotides line up with TRBD1. Trimming at V came to 3 bases and at J to 6 bases, leaving 8 bases not matched to a gene. The CDR3 runs to 16 residues. Germline V gives CDR1 ENHRY, CDR2 SYGVKD. The CDR3 reads CAISDTGTGVGQPQHF. Here the CDR3 DNA reads TGTGCCATCAGTGATACCGGGACAGGGGTAGGTCAGCCCCAGCATTTT.

At least ten counts were recorded for this clonotype. V is TRBV9 and J is TRBJ2-2; 8 positions agree with TRBD2. Trimming removed 0 bases from V and 2 bases from J; junction bases left unmatched: 6. The CDR3 is 17 amino acids. CDR1 and CDR2 (germline): SGDLS, YYNGEE. The CDR3 nucleotides are TGTGCCAGCAGCGTAGCTGCGGGGGGCGGAAACACCGGGGAGCTGTTTTTT. Residues: CASSVAAGGGNTGELFF.

This chain connects TRBV9 to TRBJ2-3, with TRBD2 identical over 7 bases. The CDR3 loop spans 14 amino acids. V lost 4 bases and J lost 5; bases outside the gene matches: 7. The germline V gene encodes CDR1 SGDLS and CDR2 YYNGEE. The CDR3: CASSPGLGEDTQYF. The DNA for the CDR3 is TGTGCCAGCAGCCCAGGACTAGGGGAAGATACGCAGTATTTT.

V gene TRBV12-3 or TRBV12-4 combines with J gene TRBJ1-6; D remains unclear. The V end lost 4 bases, the J end lost 7 bases, and 8 bases lay between the germline ends. This CDR3 comprises 13 residues. The CDR3 DNA reads TGTGCCAGCAGTTCCATCTTGAATTCACCCCTCCACTTT. Protein sequence: CASSSILNSPLHF.

This clonotype was found many times. Here the CDR3 DNA reads TGTGCCAGCAGCCCCTGGACAGGGGATCAGCCCCAGCATTTT. It specifies CASSPWTGDQPQHF. The V call is TRBV7-8, the J call TRBJ1-5; TRBD1 agrees at 9 bases. Germline lookup yields CDR1 SGHVS and CDR2 FQNEAQ. This CDR3 region has 14 residues. Trimming cost V 5 bases and J 5 bases; bases outside gene matches: 4.

This clonotype was seen at least ten times. The genes are TRBV5-4 and TRBJ2-2; TRBD2 aligns across 11 bases. With 4 bases clipped from V and 0 bases from J, the junction kept 8 bases outside the gene matches. The length of the CDR3 is 18 residues. Germline V gives CDR1 SGHNT, CDR2 YYREEE (reference sequence). CDR3 sequence (DNA): TGTGCCAGCAGCCTCGCTAGCGGGGGGACCTCGAACACCGGGGAGCTGTTTTTT. Amino acids: CASSLASGGTSNTGELFF.

This clonotype was counted at least ten times. This chain joins TRBV5-1 and TRBJ1-1; D is perhaps TRBD1 (5 bases). The CDR3 covers 17 residues. Germline assignment: CDR1 SGHRS and CDR2 YFSETQ. V gave up 0 bases and J gave up 6 bases, with 21 bases separating them. The CDR3: CASSLAAGRGERPEAFF. The CDR3 nucleotides read TGCGCCAGCAGCTTGGCGGCAGGGAGAGGAGAAAGGCCTGAAGCTTTCTTT.

This clonotype was counted ten times or more. This sequence joins TRBV14 and TRBJ2-7, with D unclear. The CDR3 sequence is 12 residues long. Germline V gives CDR1 SGHDN, CDR2 FVKESK. The V end lost 3 bases, the J end lost 0 bases, and 3 bases lay between the germline ends. The CDR3 spells CASSHTSYEQYF. The CDR3 nucleotides read TGTGCCAGCAGCCACACCTCCTACGAGCAGTACTTC.

The V gene is TRBV18, the J gene TRBJ2-2; no definite D call. The V end lost 6 bases, the J end lost 0 bases, and 14 bases lay between the germline ends. The germline V gene has CDR1 KGHSH and CDR2 LQKENI. CDR3 size: 16 residues. The CDR3 protein is CASSPVSRTNTGELFF. The CDR3 DNA follows: TGTGCCAGCTCCCCGGTATCCCGAACGAACACCGGGGAGCTGTTTTTT.

This clonotype appeared many times. The chain has TRBV20-1 and TRBJ1-2, with 9 nucleotides matching TRBD1. After removal of 5 bases from V and 4 bases from J, the junction contained 5 bases not matched to a gene. The CDR3 is 13 residues long. Germline V CDR1 and CDR2: DFQATT, SNEGSKA (reference sequence). The CDR3 reads CSAYETGGYGYTF. CDR3 sequence (DNA): TGCAGTGCTTATGAGACAGGGGGCTATGGCTACACCTTC.

In regard to this clonotype: A much more abundant neighbour one base away suggests this may be a read error. The CDR3 does not close with the conserved phenylalanine or tryptophan, likely indicating a read error. This chain connects TRBV5-5 to TRBJ2-1, with a weak D call TRBD2 (6 bases). This CDR3 comprises 16 residues. V was clipped by 4 bases and J by 0 bases, with 14 bases between them. Per germline, CDR1 SGHKS and CDR2 YYEKEE (reference sequence). CDR3 residues: CASSNGRGSSYNEQFL. CDR3 in DNA: TGTGCCAGCAGCAACGGCCGGGGGAGCTCCTACAATGAGCAGTTCCTC.

This clonotype was counted at least ten times. V gene TRBV5-5 combines with J gene TRBJ1-1; a possible D gene is TRBD1 (6 bases). Germline V gives CDR1 SGHKS, CDR2 YYEKEE (reference sequence). V was cut by 1 base and J by 7 bases, with 14 bases left in between. CDR3 length equals 14 residues. CDR3 DNA: TGTGCCAGCAGCTTGAGGTGGGGGGCTGGTGAAGCTTTCTTT. This codes for CASSLRWGAGEAFF.

The chain is built from TRBV9 and TRBJ1-6; 8 bases agree with TRBD1. The CDR3 is 15 amino acids. Germline assignment: CDR1 SGDLS and CDR2 YYNGEE. V lost 3 bases to trimming and J lost 7 bases; unmatched junction nucleotides: 6. Written as DNA, the CDR3 is TGTGCCAGCAGCGCCCGGACAGGGAAAAATTCACCCCTCCACTTT. Protein: CASSARTGKNSPLHF. Full variable domain (outside the CDR3, taken from reference TRBV9 and TRBJ1-6): DSGVTQTPKHLITATGQRVTLRCSPRSGDLSVYWYQQSLDQGLQFLIQYYNGEERAKGNILERFSAQQFPDLHSELNLSSLELGDSALYFCASSARTGKNSPLHFGNGTRLTVT.

This clonotype was recorded at least ten times. The chain has TRBV11-3 and TRBJ2-3, with D perhaps TRBD2 (6 bases). The CDR3 extends over 14 amino acids. Germline values: CDR1 SGHNT, CDR2 YENEEA. The germline V and J ends were trimmed by 5 bases and 2 bases, with 11 bases remaining between them. As DNA, the CDR3 is TGTGCCAGCAGCCCCCGGGGGACCACAGATACGCAGTATTTT. This codes for CASSPRGTTDTQYF. Looking up the rest from reference TRBV11-3 and TRBJ2-3 gives the full variable domain: EAGVVQSPRYKIIEKKQPVAFWCNPISGHNTLYWYLQNLGQGPELLIRYENEEAVDDSQLPKDRFSAERLKGVDSTLKIQPAELGDSAVYLCASSPRGTTDTQYFGPGTRLTVL.

This clonotype was counted ten times or more. The chain recombines TRBV18 with TRBJ1-4, with 7 bases matching TRBD1. Trimming at V came to 5 bases and at J to 0 bases, leaving 3 bases not matched to a gene. Germline loops: CDR1 KGHSH, CDR2 LQKENI. CDR3 size: 15 residues. The CDR3: CASSSGTATNEKLFF. The CDR3 DNA reads as TGTGCCAGCTCATCGGGGACAGCAACTAATGAAAAACTGTTTTTT. The whole variable domain, filled in from reference TRBV18 and TRBJ1-4, reads NAGVMQNPRHLVRRRGQEARLRCSPMKGHSHVYWYRQLPEEGLKFMVYLQKENIIDESGMPKERFSAEFPKEGPSILRIQQVVRGDSAAYFCASSSGTATNEKLFFGSGTQLSVL.

Regarding this clonotype: This may be a read error, as it is one base from a much larger clone. V and J are TRBV6-1 and TRBJ2-7; D tentatively reads TRBD1 or TRBD2 (5 bases each). Trimming removed 5 bases from V and 2 bases from J, with 13 bases in between. The V gene's germline CDR1 is MNHNS and CDR2 SASEGT. This CDR3 is 14 amino acids long. CDR3 amino acids: CASSSRDRAYEQYF. CDR3 sequence (DNA): TGTGCCAGCAGTAGCCGGGACCGCGCCTACGAGCAGTACTTC.

This clonotype was detected many times. The chain combines TRBV7-2 with TRBJ1-1, with 9 bases fitting TRBD1. With V trimmed by 3 bases and J by 0 bases, 14 bases remained unmatched. This CDR3 contains 19 residues. CDR1 and CDR2 from the germline V gene are SGHTA and FQGNSA. CDR3 sequence (DNA): TGTGCCAGCAGCTTCGGAGTGAGGACAGGGGTACGAGTGAACACTGAAGCTTTCTTT. Translation: CASSFGVRTGVRVNTEAFF.

This clonotype was recorded at least ten times. This chain links TRBV3-1 with TRBJ2-3; no definite D call. Germline V lookup: CDR1 LGHDT, CDR2 YNNKEL (reference sequence). Trimming pared 2 bases from V and 3 bases from J, leaving 0 bases between. The CDR3 sequence is 11 residues long. The CDR3 here is CASSQTDTQYF. The DNA for the CDR3 is TGTGCCAGCAGCCAAACAGATACGCAGTATTTT.

The chain links TRBV20-1 to TRBJ2-1; 15 nucleotides align to TRBD2. This CDR3 region has 18 residues. The V gene's germline CDR1 is DFQATT and CDR2 SNEGSKA (reference sequence). CDR3 residues: CSGTSGGPSSSSYNEQFF. In nucleotides, the CDR3 is TGCAGCGGGACTAGCGGGGGGCCGAGCTCAAGCTCCTACAATGAGCAGTTCTTC.

This clonotype was recorded many times. The chain has TRBV10-3 and TRBJ1-5, with D perhaps TRBD1 (6 bases). This CDR3 is built from 16 residues. Germline lookup yields CDR1 ENHRY and CDR2 SYGVKD. Trimming took 2 bases from V and 6 from J, leaving 17 bases between them. The CDR3 nucleotides are TGTGCCATCAGTGAGAGTGCGGGGGCGGGCGGTCAGCCCCAGCATTTT. Translated, it gives CAISESAGAGGQPQHF.

At least ten counts were recorded for this clonotype. The rearrangement links TRBV12-3 or TRBV12-4 to TRBJ1-5; TRBD1 matches at 9 bases. This CDR3 region has 15 residues. With 6 bases clipped from V and 2 bases from J, the junction kept 5 bases outside the gene matches. As DNA, the CDR3 is TGTGCCAGCAGGGGGACAGGGACAGGCAATCAGCCCCAGCATTTT. It codes for CASRGTGTGNQPQHF.

This clonotype was detected many times. The CDR3 bases are TGTGCCAGCAGTTTGGGCCGAGGGGGCGCGGGCCAAGAGACCCAGTACTTC. Protein: CASSLGRGGAGQETQYF. V gene TRBV27 combines with J gene TRBJ2-5; 7 bases align to TRBD1. J gave up 1 base and V 3 bases, and 11 bases lay outside the gene matches. The CDR3 loop spans 17 amino acids. CDR1 is MNHEY and CDR2 is SMNVEV in the germline V gene (reference sequence).

The J gene is TRBJ2-2, the V gene TRBV13; D is perhaps TRBD1 (5 bases). CDR3 length equals 17 residues. CDR1 is PRHDT and CDR2 is FYEKMQ in the germline V gene (reference sequence). With 1 base removed from V and 1 base from J, the gap between germline ends came to 13 bases. Written as DNA, the CDR3 is TGTGCCAGCAGCTTAGCCCAGGGCAGTCTGAACACCGGGGAGCTGTTTTTT. Translating it yields CASSLAQGSLNTGELFF.

This clonotype was detected many times. The chain links TRBV20-1 to TRBJ1-1; D is ambiguous. The germline CDR1 and CDR2 sequences are DFQATT and SNEGSKA (reference sequence). Trimming took 7 bases from V and 3 from J, leaving 15 bases between them. This CDR3 region has 13 residues. Written as DNA, the CDR3 is TGCAGTGTTAGTTCGGGGTATGACACTGAAGCTTTCTTT. Its protein product is CSVSSGYDTEAFF.